The rows below give T cell receptor beta chains drawn from one sample of a study of blood T cell repertoires in COVID-19. Method: immunoSEQ multiplex PCR; TCRdb's copy keeps in-frame clones and lacks some. Here the sample spans 75,000 to 90,000 clones, over 80% being singletons. Sequenced sample: peripheral blood. Source of these receptors: a man older than 75 with active or convalescent COVID-19. The CDR3 runs from the conserved cysteine through the conserved F or W. The D gene is left open where the match is weak. For some rows the clone size is stated as once, few or many, or as a class when expanded; others skip it.

J	D	V	size	CDR3	DNA
TRBJ1-4	TRBD1	TRBV28	NA	CASSLPGQGLEKLFF	TGTGCCAGCAGTTTACCGGGACAGGGGTTGGAAAAACTGTTTTTT
TRBJ1-1	NA	TRBV27	NA	CASSLAGRRTEAFF	TGTGCCAGCAGTTTAGCGGGGAGGCGGACTGAAGCTTTCTTT
TRBJ2-1	TRBD2	TRBV5-6	NA	CASSSGLAGHNEQFF	TGTGCCAGCAGCTCGGGACTAGCGGGGCACAATGAGCAGTTCTTC
TRBJ1-6	TRBD1	TRBV27	once	CASSLRGTGIPPLHF	TGTGCCAGCAGTTTAAGGGGGACAGGGATTCCACCCCTCCACTTT
TRBJ1-2	TRBD1	TRBV14	NA	CASSPNRGLSYGYTF	TGTGCCAGCAGCCCTAACAGGGGGCTTTCCTATGGCTACACCTTC
TRBJ1-1	NA	TRBV6-6	NA	CASSYVSNTEAFF	TGTGCCAGCAGTTACGTTTCTAACACTGAAGCTTTCTTT
TRBJ1-3	NA	TRBV2	NA	CASSVDRSGNTIYF	TGTGCCAGCAGCGTGGACAGAAGCGGAAACACCATATATTTT
TRBJ1-6	TRBD1	TRBV11-2	NA	CASRVNRGLSSPLHF	TGTGCCAGCAGGGTTAACAGGGGCTTGAGTTCACCCCTCCACTTT
TRBJ2-5	TRBD1	TRBV6-5	NA	CASRPSTGGETQYF	TGTGCCAGCAGGCCCTCGACAGGGGGAGAGACCCAGTACTTC
TRBJ1-1	TRBD1	TRBV19	once	CASSMAGGAYTEAFF	TGTGCCAGTAGTATGGCAGGGGGCGCGTACACTGAAGCTTTCTTT
TRBJ1-6	NA	TRBV7-9	NA	CASSLEAINSPLHF	TGTGCCAGCAGCTTAGAAGCCATCAATTCACCCCTCCACTTT
TRBJ2-3	TRBD2	TRBV5-1	once	CASSLTSGFSDTQYF	TGCGCCAGCAGCTTAACTAGCGGCTTCTCAGATACGCAGTATTTT
TRBJ2-1	TRBD2	TRBV19	few	CASSTSSGSSDEQFF	TGTGCCAGTAGTACCTCTAGCGGGAGCAGCGATGAGCAGTTCTTC
TRBJ2-1	NA	TRBV10-1	NA	CASSESGGNSNEQFF	TGCGCCAGCAGTGAGTCAGGCGGGAATTCCAATGAGCAGTTCTTC
TRBJ2-3	NA	TRBV28	NA	CASSLPAQGSDTQYF	TGTGCCAGCAGTTTACCTGCACAGGGTTCAGATACGCAGTATTTT
TRBJ2-3	TRBD1	TRBV5-1	once	CASSLTGGPTDTQYF	TGCGCCAGCAGCTTAACAGGGGGCCCCACAGATACGCAGTATTTT
TRBJ1-6	NA	TRBV30	NA	CAWSSGTGSSPLHF	TGTGCCTGGAGTTCAGGGACCGGGAGTTCACCCCTCCACTTT
TRBJ2-2	TRBD2	TRBV5-1	NA	CASSRNLAGDNTGELFF	TGCGCCAGCAGCAGGAACCTAGCGGGAGACAACACCGGGGAGCTGTTTTTT
TRBJ2-2	NA	TRBV12-3/TRBV12-4	NA	CATREAGELFF	TGTGCCACCAGGGAGGCCGGGGAGCTGTTTTTT
TRBJ2-3	TRBD1	TRBV19	NA	CASSTDRDRGRDTQYF	TGTGCCAGTAGTACAGACCGGGACAGGGGTCGAGATACGCAGTATTTT
TRBJ2-3	TRBD1	TRBV30	NA	CAWRPGTAGTDTQYF	TGTGCCTGGAGACCCGGGACAGCTGGGACAGATACGCAGTATTTT
TRBJ2-1	TRBD2	TRBV24-1	NA	CATSVVTSGYNEQFF	TGTGCCACCAGTGTCGTGACTAGCGGCTACAATGAGCAGTTCTTC
TRBJ2-5	TRBD1	TRBV6-2/TRBV6-3	NA	CASSFPGQGRHQETQYF	TGTGCCAGCAGTTTCCCCGGACAGGGGCGGCATCAAGAGACCCAGTACTTC
TRBJ1-2	TRBD1	TRBV19	NA	CASSLRGPRVYHGYTF	TGTGCCAGTAGCCTTAGGGGGCCCAGGGTCTACCATGGCTACACCTTC
TRBJ1-1	NA	TRBV19	NA	CASSQTFYTEAFF	TGTGCCAGTAGTCAGACTTTTTACACTGAAGCTTTCTTT
TRBJ2-3	TRBD2	TRBV9	NA	CASSVGTSGGADTQYF	TGTGCCAGCAGCGTCGGGACTAGCGGGGGGGCAGATACGCAGTATTTT
TRBJ1-5	NA	TRBV25-1	NA	CASSEIEGDQPQHF	TGTGCCAGCAGTGAAATCGAAGGGGATCAGCCCCAGCATTTT
TRBJ2-5	TRBD1	TRBV28	NA	CASRKGQARRETQYF	TGTGCCAGCAGGAAGGGACAGGCGCGCAGGGAGACCCAGTACTTC
TRBJ2-2	NA	TRBV6-5	once	CASIRDTGRTGELFF	TGTGCCAGCATAAGGGACACAGGACGTACCGGGGAGCTGTTTTTT
TRBJ2-1	NA	TRBV3-1/TRBV3-2	NA	CASSQDLVPGNEQFF	TGTGCCAGCAGCCAAGACTTGGTCCCCGGCAATGAGCAGTTCTTC
TRBJ1-5	TRBD1	TRBV7-2	NA	CASSSGTGYSQPQHF	TGTGCCAGCAGCTCGGGGACAGGGTACAGTCAGCCCCAGCATTTT
TRBJ2-5	NA	TRBV18	NA	CASSPVGRLSETQYF	TGTGCCAGCTCACCGGTTGGCAGACTCTCGGAGACCCAGTACTTC
TRBJ1-4	NA	TRBV4-1	NA	CASSPPDFISLVATNEKLFF	TGCGCCAGCAGCCCCCCTGATTTTATTTCATTAGTTGCAACTAATGAAAAACTGTTTTTT
TRBJ2-1	TRBD2	TRBV28	NA	CASSSPGLAGAEVF	TGTGCCAGCAGTTCGCCGGGACTAGCGGGGGCAGAGGTCTTC
TRBJ1-4	TRBD1	TRBV19	NA	CASSGTGTGDEKLFF	TGTGCCAGTAGTGGTACCGGGACAGGGGACGAAAAACTGTTTTTT
TRBJ2-2	NA	TRBV7-9	NA	CASSFRGRNTGELFF	TGTGCCAGCAGCTTTCGCGGGCGGAACACCGGGGAGCTGTTTTTT
TRBJ2-1	TRBD2	TRBV6-5	NA	CASSPWTSGNEQFF	TGTGCCAGCAGTCCATGGACTAGCGGCAATGAGCAGTTCTTC
TRBJ1-1	TRBD1	TRBV11-2	many	CASSLLWAGGTNTEAFF	TGTGCCAGCAGCTTATTATGGGCAGGGGGAACGAACACTGAAGCTTTCTTT
TRBJ1-2	TRBD1	TRBV10-3	NA	CAISASAQGAANYGYTF	TGTGCCATCAGCGCCTCGGCACAGGGGGCCGCTAACTATGGCTACACCTTC
TRBJ1-1	NA	TRBV14	NA	CASRQGTTEAFF	TGTGCCAGCAGGCAGGGGACCACTGAAGCTTTCTTT
TRBJ2-1	TRBD1	TRBV27	NA	CASRGTGGNEQFF	TGTGCCAGCAGGGGGACAGGGGGGAATGAGCAGTTCTTC
TRBJ2-2	NA	TRBV11-2	NA	CASSLVVTPELFF	TGTGCCAGCAGCTTAGTGGTGACACCAGAGCTGTTTTTT
TRBJ1-2	NA	TRBV25-1	NA	CASSALGTGGYTF	TGTGCCAGCAGTGCCCTTGGGACTGGGGGCTACACCTTC
TRBJ2-1	TRBD2	TRBV24-1	NA	CATGRGGSYNEQFF	TGTGCCACCGGGAGGGGAGGCTCCTACAATGAGCAGTTCTTC
TRBJ1-2	NA	TRBV19	NA	CASSIEALGYGYTF	TGTGCCAGTAGTATTGAGGCTCTTGGCTATGGCTACACCTTC
TRBJ1-1	TRBD1	TRBV4-1	few	CASSPGQGARGTEAFF	TGCGCCAGCAGCCCCGGACAGGGGGCGCGGGGCACTGAAGCTTTCTTT
TRBJ2-3	TRBD1	TRBV6-6	NA	CASSPKGGGTSTDTQYF	TGTGCCAGCAGTCCTAAAGGGGGCGGAACTAGCACAGATACGCAGTATTTT
TRBJ2-2	TRBD2	TRBV7-8	NA	CASSSRRLAGRKGTGELFF	TGTGCCAGCAGCTCCCGGAGACTAGCGGGACGAAAGGGCACCGGGGAGCTGTTTTTT
TRBJ1-2	NA	TRBV7-8	NA	CASSKQARENSNYGYTF	TGTGCCAGCAGCAAACAGGCCAGGGAAAATTCTAACTATGGCTACACCTTC
TRBJ1-2	TRBD1	TRBV5-1	NA	CASSQQFMTGVSPYGYTF	TGCGCCAGCAGCCAACAATTCATGACAGGGGTCTCGCCTTATGGCTACACCTTC
TRBJ2-5	TRBD2	TRBV5-5	NA	CASSPGTSGGGETQYF	TGTGCCAGCAGCCCCGGGACTAGCGGCGGTGGGGAGACCCAGTACTTC